The rows below give T cell receptor beta chains drawn from one sample of a study of identical twins. MiXCR was run by TCRdb on the 5' RACE reads, yielding one entry per CDR3 protein. Here the sample spans about 520,000 distinct CDR3 sequences, 20% to 25% being singletons. This sample was shared with a second study, whose subject was T cells expressing NK-cell markers.

Sequenced material: CD4+ T cells sorted from blood. All receptors come from a woman aged 18-29 years in good health. The CDR3 runs from the conserved cysteine through the conserved F or W. The D gene is left open where the match is weak. Size values are once, few and many counts, or a class for expanded clones, and some rows have none.

size	J	D	V	DNA	CDR3
.	TRBJ2-7	TRBD1	TRBV6-1	TGTGCCAGCAGTCCCGACAGGGGGTTCGGGAAGCAGTACTTC	CASSPDRGFGKQYF
few	TRBJ1-2	.	TRBV6-5	TGTGCCAGCAGTTACTCACCCGCGACAGGAGCCTATGGCTACACCTTC	CASSYSPATGAYGYTF
once	TRBJ1-2	.	TRBV24-1	TGTGCCACCAGTGATCCTACCCTCGGGACATATGGCAACACCTTC	CATSDPTLGTYGNTF
few	TRBJ2-7	TRBD2	TRBV20-1	TGCAGTGCTAGGGATCGGACTAGCGGGAGAGACGAGCAGTACTTC	CSARDRTSGRDEQYF
few	TRBJ2-3	TRBD1	TRBV7-9	TGTGCCAGCAGCCCCTTGGACAGGGGGCCTACGCAGTATTTT	CASSPLDRGPTQYF
.	TRBJ1-4	.	TRBV27	TGTGCCAGCAGTTCCCGGAATGAAAAACTGTTTTTT	CASSSRNEKLFF
few	TRBJ1-6	.	TRBV7-3	TGTGCCAGCAGCTTGGGTGAGGGGTCACCCCTCCACTTT	CASSLGEGSPLHF
few	TRBJ2-1	TRBD2	TRBV9	TGTGCCAGCAGCCCAGGGACTAACCACAATGAGCAGTTCTTC	CASSPGTNHNEQFF
.	TRBJ1-2	TRBD1	TRBV20-1	TGCAGTGCTGAACAGGGGGGTTGGGGCTACACCTTC	CSAEQGGWGYTF
.	TRBJ2-1	TRBD2	TRBV11-2	TGTGCCAGCAGCCCTCGACTAGCGGGAGGGGACAATGAGCAGTTCTTC	CASSPRLAGGDNEQFF
many	TRBJ2-7	.	TRBV3-1	TGTGCCAGCAGCCCGAGGGGCATGAGCTCCTACGAGCAGTACTTC	CASSPRGMSSYEQYF
.	TRBJ2-6	TRBD1	TRBV4-1	TGCGCCAGCAGCCTCCGGGACAGGGTTGCTGGGGCCAACGTCCTGACTTTC	CASSLRDRVAGANVLTF
.	TRBJ2-6	TRBD2	TRBV12-3/TRBV12-4	TGTGCCAGCAGTCCAACCAGACTAGCGGTTCGCTCTGGGGCCAACGTCCTGACTTTC	CASSPTRLAVRSGANVLTF
many	TRBJ2-5	TRBD1	TRBV9	TGTGCCAGCAGCGTAGTAACAGGGGGCATGGAGACCCAGTACTTC	CASSVVTGGMETQYF
once	TRBJ2-5	TRBD1	TRBV7-6	TGTGCCAGCAGCTTAGACCCCACAGGGGGAGGCCAAGAGACCCAGTACTTC	CASSLDPTGGGQETQYF
few	TRBJ2-7	TRBD2	TRBV10-3	TGTGCCATCAAGGGACTAGCGGAGTACGAGCAGTACTTC	CAIKGLAEYEQYF
few	TRBJ2-7	.	TRBV3-1	TGTGCCAGCAGCCAAGGGACAGTGAACTACGAGCAGTACTTC	CASSQGTVNYEQYF
many	TRBJ2-3	TRBD2	TRBV20-1	TGCAGTGCTCCGGTGAGGACTAGCGGGAGCGATACGCAGTATTTT	CSAPVRTSGSDTQYF
.	TRBJ2-7	.	TRBV10-2	TGCGCCAGCAGTGAGCAATCGGATGGCTTCGTCTTC	CASSEQSDGFVF
.	TRBJ2-7	.	TRBV20-1	TGCAGTGCCAAACGAGACAGACTTTCCTACGAGCAGTACTTC	CSAKRDRLSYEQYF
few	TRBJ1-1	.	TRBV5-1	TGCGCCAGCAGCTTGGTAGGGAGGGCGACGAACACTGAAGCTTTCTTT	CASSLVGRATNTEAFF
few	TRBJ1-1	.	TRBV5-1	TGCGCCAGCACCAGGGACCTCAACACTGAAGCTTTCTTT	CASTRDLNTEAFF
.	TRBJ1-2	TRBD1	TRBV12-3/TRBV12-4	TGTGCCAGCAGTTTGGGGACAGTCGTCTATGGCTACACCTTC	CASSLGTVVYGYTF
.	TRBJ1-1	.	TRBV12-3/TRBV12-4	TGTGCCAGCAGTCCACAGGGTCTTGCTGAAGCTTTCTTT	CASSPQGLAEAFF
few	TRBJ1-1	.	TRBV7-9	TGTGCCAGCAGCTTAGTGGGGGCGCGAGCTTTCTTT	CASSLVGARAFF
many	TRBJ1-4	TRBD1	TRBV20-1	TGCAGTGCTAGTAGCAGGGGGGCTGAAAAACTGTTTTTT	CSASSRGAEKLFF
few	TRBJ2-7	.	TRBV18	TGTGCCAGCTCACCCAGCCGCTCCTACGAGCAGTACTTC	CASSPSRSYEQYF
.	TRBJ2-6	.	TRBV20-1	TGCAGTGCTAGAGATCAGATCTCTGGGGCCAACGTCCTGACTTTC	CSARDQISGANVLTF
.	TRBJ2-5	TRBD2	TRBV12-3/TRBV12-4	TGTGCCAGCGGACGGACTAGCTGGAGGAAGGAGACCCAGTACTTC	CASGRTSWRKETQYF
.	TRBJ2-5	.	TRBV7-8	TGTGCCAGCAGCTTAGGGTCGGGATGGCGCGAGACCCAGTACTTC	CASSLGSGWRETQYF
.	TRBJ1-1	TRBD1	TRBV7-9	TGTGCCAGCAGTCGTTTCGGCGGGACAGGGAACACTGAAGCTTTCTTT	CASSRFGGTGNTEAFF
few	TRBJ2-1	.	TRBV5-1	TGCGCCAGCAGCTTGCCATACCCAAAAAGGGCTAGCTCCTACAATGAGCAGTTCTTC	CASSLPYPKRASSYNEQFF
.	TRBJ2-1	.	TRBV19	TGTGCCAGTAGGGAGGACCCCTACAATGAGCAGTTCTTC	CASREDPYNEQFF
few	TRBJ2-7	TRBD1	TRBV6-5	TGTGCCAGCAGTTACTTTGGACAGGGGGACCACGAGCAGTACTTC	CASSYFGQGDHEQYF
.	TRBJ2-1	.	TRBV4-1	TGCGCCAGCAGCCAAGATGGCTATAACAATGAGCAGTTCTTC	CASSQDGYNNEQFF
few	TRBJ1-5	TRBD1	TRBV5-1	TGCGCCAGCAGAGACAGGGTTGATCAGCCCCAGCATTTT	CASRDRVDQPQHF
few	TRBJ1-1	.	TRBV6-5	TGTGCCAGCAGAAAAAAAGAGACTGAAGCTTTCTTT	CASRKKETEAFF
.	TRBJ2-2	TRBD2	TRBV20-1	TGCAGTGCTAGCTCCCACGGTAGCGGGAGCGGCGCCGGGGAGCTGTTTTTT	CSASSHGSGSGAGELFF
.	TRBJ2-7	TRBD1	TRBV7-2	TGTGCCAGCAGCCTAGGACAGGGGGCGAACCTCGCCTACGAGCAGTACTTC	CASSLGQGANLAYEQYF